This T cell receptor beta chain emerged from a study of graft-versus-host responses after intestinal transplantation. On the study more broadly: The study gave all recipients anti-thymocyte globulin induction, then tacrolimus and steroids for 2 to 3 years.

Sequencing was performed with immunoSEQ multiplex PCR; in TCRdb, only in-frame clones are kept and a portion is missing. This table has under 150,000 clones, approximately 90% appearing once. The CDR3 has 13 amino acids. J was trimmed by 3 bases and V by 1 base; bases with no gene match: 0. CDR1 is MNHEY, CDR2 SMNVEV, per germline (reference sequence). In regard to this clone: Its antigen is currently unknown.

Sample: unstimulated CD4+ T cells sorted from spleen or lymph node cells, taken before intestinal transplant. The chain recombines TRBV27 with TRBJ2-7; 7 nucleotides line up with TRBD2. This clonotype was obtained from a human donor who received an intestinal transplant. The CDR3 DNA reads as TGTGCCAGCAGTTTATGGGGGGGCTACGAGCAGTACTTC. It encodes CASSLWGGYEQYF.